Here is one T cell receptor beta chain with its context. Antigen: not known. Using its own MiXCR run on the 5' RACE reads, TCRdb lists one record per CDR3 protein. This sample carries 350,000 to 500,000 distinct CDR3 sequences, about 20% of them seen once, and the ten largest clones take approximately 21%. The data stem from a study of T-cell memory formation after mild COVID-19. Study as a whole: Clusters were largely donor specific. Findings and limits, study-wide: CD4+ bias marked clones expanding day 15 to 37, unlike balanced contracting clones.

Germline CDR1 and CDR2: SGHDT and YYEEEE. V lost 2 bases and J lost 5; bases outside the gene matches: 7. The CDR3 extends over 14 amino acids. The sequencing sample was made of PBMCs or a T cell subset sorted from them (not recorded which). The sequence was obtained from a man between 18 and 29 years old who had mild COVID-19 (a few samples of this study predate the infection). Cell type and time point are not known. The chain is built from TRBV5-6 and TRBJ2-7, with 7 bases aligning to TRBD2. The CDR3 region has the DNA TGTGCCAGCAGCTTACTTCCGGGAGGCGACGAGCAGTACTTC. Encoded protein: CASSLLPGGDEQYF.